These 24 T cell receptor beta chains were sequenced from one sample in a study of B cell selection in AIRE deficiency. Conventional CD4 T cells were sorted as CD4+CD127+ cells. Assay: immunoSEQ multiplex PCR; the TCRdb copy retains only in-frame clones and omits some. Here the sample spans about 24,000 clones, about 96% being singletons. The sequenced material came from CD4+CD127+ conventional T cells sorted from PBMCs. These receptors were taken from a human donor in good health.

The count of this clone is one. The chain couples TRBV5-1 to TRBJ2-5; D is perhaps TRBD1 (5 bases). The germline V gene has CDR1 SGHRS and CDR2 YFSETQ. The CDR3 runs 12 residues. V was cut by 6 bases and J by 2 bases, with 8 bases left in between. CDR3 residues: CASTDTQETQYF. In DNA, the CDR3 is TGCGCCAGCACGGACACGCAAGAGACCCAGTACTTC.

The rearrangement joins TRBV7-2 to TRBJ2-1; 12 nucleotides match TRBD2. V lost 5 bases to trimming and J lost 13 bases; unmatched junction nucleotides: 12. CDR3 length equals 15 residues. CDR1 SGHTA and CDR2 FQGNSA come from the germline V gene. In nucleotides, the CDR3 is TGTGCCAGCAGCCCGAGGACTAGCGGGAACCCAACCCAGTTCTTC. Translating it yields CASSPRTSGNPTQFF. Full variable domain (outside the CDR3, taken from reference TRBV7-2 and TRBJ2-1): GAGVSQSPSNKVTEKGKDVELRCDPISGHTALYWYRQSLGQGLEFLIYFQGNSAPDKSGLPSDRFSAERTGGSVSTLTIQRTQQEDSAVYLCASSPRTSGNPTQFFGPGTRLTVL.

The count of this clone is one. This rearrangement joins TRBV4-2 to TRBJ1-4, with TRBD1 matching over 11 bases. CDR3 length: 15 residues. The ends lost 3 bases at V and 7 bases at J; junction bases unmatched: 4. CDR1 and CDR2 (germline): LGHNA, YNFKEQ. Here the CDR3 reads CASSQGTGGSEKLFF. In DNA form, the CDR3 reads TGTGCCAGCAGCCAGGGGACAGGGGGTTCTGAAAAACTGTTTTTT.

The chain combines TRBV7-9 with TRBJ1-2, with D possibly TRBD1 on 5 matching bases. From germline, CDR1 is SEHNR and CDR2 FQNEAQ (reference sequence). V was pared by 1 base and J by 9 bases, with 12 bases between. This CDR3 contains 13 residues. The CDR3 sequence: CASSLEDRRSYTF. The CDR3 DNA is TGTGCCAGCAGCTTAGAAGACAGACGCAGCTACACCTTC.

In nucleotides, the CDR3 is TGCGCCAGCAGCCAAGGGATTTTTTATAATTCACCCCTCCACTTT. This encodes CASSQGIFYNSPLHF. The chain is built from TRBV4-1 and TRBJ1-6; D gene ambiguous. The CDR3 is 15 residues long. V lost 1 base and J 4 bases, leaving 8 bases between the germline ends. Per the germline V gene, CDR1 is MGHRA and CDR2 is YSYEKL.

CDR3 protein: CASSIAGGLGTGELFF. The CDR3 coding sequence is TGTGCCAGTAGTATAGCCGGGGGGTTGGGGACCGGGGAGCTGTTTTTT. The chain carries TRBV19 and TRBJ2-2; TRBD2 agrees at 7 bases. The CDR3 extends over 16 amino acids. Germline CDR1 reads LNHDA; CDR2 reads SQIVND (reference sequence). Losses at the gene ends were 1 base for V and 5 bases for J; bases not matched to a gene: 7. Using reference TRBV19 and TRBJ2-2 for the parts outside the CDR3, the full variable domain is DGGITQSPKYLFRKEGQNVTLSCEQNLNHDAMYWYRQDPGQGLRLIYYSQIVNDFQKGDIAEGYSVSREKKESFPLTVTSAQKNPTAFYLCASSIAGGLGTGELFFGEGSRLTVL.

The chain has TRBV2 and TRBJ2-3; 8 bases line up with TRBD2. With 5 bases clipped from V and 4 bases from J, the junction kept 2 bases outside the gene matches. Germline-derived CDR1 and CDR2 are SNHLY and FYNNEI. The length of the CDR3 is 13 residues. Here the CDR3 reads CASSWREADTQYF. The CDR3 coding sequence is TGTGCCAGCAGTTGGCGGGAGGCAGATACGCAGTATTTT.

V and J are TRBV5-6 and TRBJ2-5; no clear D gene. Trimming pared 3 bases from V and 2 bases from J, leaving 11 bases between. This CDR3 comprises 14 residues. Germline loops: CDR1 SGHDT, CDR2 YYEEEE. CDR3 region: CASSSRSGQETQYF. The CDR3 region has the DNA TGTGCCAGCAGCTCTCGCAGTGGGCAAGAGACCCAGTACTTC.

On this clone itself: An end of the junction differs from the germline gene, which may be a read error. This chain uses TRBV9 with TRBJ2-1; D is unclear. Germline lookup yields CDR1 SGDLS and CDR2 YYNGEE. The CDR3 has 14 amino acids. CDR3 bases: TGTGCCAGCAGCGTAGATGGCTTAGTTGGGCCATCGATCTTC. This gives the protein CASSVDGLVGPSIF.

V is TRBV11-1 and J is TRBJ2-7, with TRBD1 identical over 8 bases. The CDR3 consists of 15 residues. V lost 9 bases and J lost 5; bases outside the gene matches: 15. Germline V lookup: CDR1 SGHAT, CDR2 FQDESV (reference sequence). The chain's CDR3 is CASRSSGQGNDEQYF. The CDR3 DNA sequence: TGTGCCAGTCGAAGTAGTGGACAGGGTAACGACGAGCAGTACTTC.

V is TRBV23-1 and J is TRBJ2-6, with D maybe TRBD1 (6 bases). TRBV23-1 is an ORF, with its function uncertain. The CDR3 has 20 residues. V was shortened by 4 bases and J by 0 bases, with 22 bases between the two germline ends. The CDR3, as DNA: TGCGCCAGCAGTCCGAGAACTTGGGCAGGGGCCCGCTCTGGGGCCAACGTCCTGACTTTC. Translation: CASSPRTWAGARSGANVLTF.

The rearrangement joins TRBV6-5 to TRBJ2-3, with unresolved D. Trimming cost V 3 bases and J 8 bases, with 6 bases left between them. CDR1 MNHEY and CDR2 SVGAGI come from the germline V gene. This CDR3 has 11 amino acids. CDR3 coding DNA: TGTGCCAGCAGTTATACGGGTACGCAGTATTTT. Its translation: CASSYTGTQYF.

V usage is TRBV11-2 and J usage is TRBJ2-1; 8 bases are a match to TRBD2. Looked up from germline, CDR1 is SGHAT and CDR2 is FQNNGV. This CDR3 is 16 amino acids long. With 3 bases clipped from V and 7 bases from J, the junction kept 11 bases outside the gene matches. In DNA form, the CDR3 reads TGTGCCAGCAGCTTGGGGGGGGCTAGCGGGCTTAATGAGCAGTTCTTC. Encoded protein: CASSLGGASGLNEQFF.

V is TRBV6-4 and J is TRBJ2-2, with no clear D. The V end lost 4 bases, the J end lost 1 base, and 7 bases lay between the germline ends. The CDR3 is 14 amino acids. Germline assignment: CDR1 MRHNA and CDR2 SNTAGT. For the CDR3, the DNA is TGTGCCAGCAGTGTATCGGGGAACACCGGGGAGCTGTTTTTT. Translated, it gives CASSVSGNTGELFF.

The rearrangement joins TRBV7-9 to TRBJ2-5; 7 positions agree with TRBD2. The CDR3 contains 13 residues. Germline V gives CDR1 SEHNR, CDR2 FQNEAQ (reference sequence). The trim removed 5 bases at V and 0 bases at J, leaving 0 bases unmatched. The CDR3 bases are TGTGCCAGCAGCGGGAGGGACCAAGAGACCCAGTACTTC. As protein: CASSGRDQETQYF.

This clone has just one count. CDR3 in amino acids: CAISVKRELEQYF. The DNA for the CDR3 is TGTGCCATCTCCGTCAAGCGGGAGTTGGAGCAGTACTTC. This rearrangement joins TRBV2 to TRBJ2-7; TRBD2 agrees at 8 bases. Germline CDR1 is SNHLY and CDR2 is FYNNEI. V gave up 10 bases and J gave up 7 bases; unmatched junction bases: 12. The length of the CDR3 is 13 residues.

This clone has more than one count but fewer than ten. This chain uses TRBV18 with TRBJ1-3, with D maybe TRBD1 (6 bases). With 3 bases removed from V and 2 bases from J, the gap between germline ends came to 11 bases. The CDR3 consists of 15 residues. Germline assignment: CDR1 KGHSH and CDR2 LQKENI. The CDR3 sequence is CASSPSTGPGNTIYF. The CDR3 DNA reads TGTGCCAGCTCACCTTCGACAGGCCCTGGAAACACCATATATTTT.

The chain is built from TRBV5-4 and TRBJ2-5, with D possibly being TRBD2 (5 bases). This CDR3 is 16 amino acids long. Trimming stripped 6 bases from V and 1 base from J, with 19 bases between. The V gene's germline CDR1 is SGHNT and CDR2 YYREEE (reference sequence). The CDR3, as DNA: TGTGCCAGCACCCACGGGGTGGCGGACTTCCAAGAGACCCAGTACTTC. It is translated as CASTHGVADFQETQYF. Supplemented by reference TRBV5-4 and TRBJ2-5, the full variable domain reads ETGVTQSPTHLIKTRGQQVTLRCSSQSGHNTVSWYQQALGQGPQFIFQYYREEENGRGNFPPRFSGLQFPNYSSELNVNALELDDSALYLCASTHGVADFQETQYFGPGTRLLVL.

The chain joins TRBV6-5 to TRBJ2-2; D is undetermined. Trimming removed 2 bases at V and 2 bases at J, with 6 bases between. The CDR3 contains 14 residues. Per germline, CDR1 MNHEY and CDR2 SVGAGI. The CDR3 bases are TGTGCCAGCAGTTACCTCCGTAACACCGGGGAGCTGTTTTTT. This codes for CASSYLRNTGELFF.

This rearrangement joins TRBV21-1 to TRBJ2-4; the listed D gene, TRBD1, was not tested against the DNA. TRBV21-1 is reported as a pseudogene. The CDR3 is 16 residues long. Written as DNA, the CDR3 is TGTGCCAGCAGCAAACGAAGGGCCAGGGTTGGAAACATTCAGTACTTC. It translates to CASSKRRARVGNIQYF.

The chain links TRBV7-3 to TRBJ2-7, with D unresolved. Trimming shortened V by 7 bases and J by 0 bases, and 13 bases separated the two germline ends. The CDR3 runs to 14 residues. Germline CDR1 and CDR2: SGHTA and FQGTGA. The CDR3 DNA is TGTGCCAGCACCCCCGCCGATCTCTCCTACGAGCAGTACTTC. Protein sequence: CASTPADLSYEQYF.

The CDR3: CATPHEQYF. In nucleotides, the CDR3 is TGTGCCACCCCTCACGAGCAGTACTTC. The genes are TRBV28 and TRBJ2-7; D uncertain. The CDR3 spans 9 residues. V was clipped by 10 bases and J by 5 bases, with 6 bases between them. Germline CDR1 and CDR2: MDHEN and SYDVKM.

The rearrangement joins TRBV6-5 to TRBJ2-3; possible D gene TRBD1, 5 bases. With 2 bases removed from V and 3 bases from J, the gap between germline ends came to 6 bases. In germline, CDR1 is MNHEY, CDR2 SVGAGI. This CDR3 contains 13 residues. CDR3 loop: CASSYPGTDTQYF. CDR3 sequence (DNA): TGTGCCAGCAGTTACCCAGGGACAGATACGCAGTATTTT.

This clone was detected once. The chain combines TRBV5-5 with TRBJ1-2; weak D call: TRBD1 (6 bases). The CDR3 runs to 15 residues. V lost 0 bases, J lost 4 bases, and 13 bases lay in between. Germline lookup yields CDR1 SGHKS and CDR2 YYEKEE (reference sequence). The CDR3 region is CASSLETGGVYGYTF. The CDR3 DNA reads as TGTGCCAGCAGCTTGGAGACAGGTGGGGTCTATGGCTACACCTTC.